A selection of T cell receptor beta chains follows, all from one sample in a study of control samples from healthy donors and cancer patients. Profiled with immunoSEQ multiplex PCR; TCRdb holds only in-frame clones, not every one. The table lists about 210,000 clones. The material sequenced was blood. The receptor source for this set is a woman aged 25-40 years in good health. CDR3s include the opening cysteine and the closing phenylalanine or tryptophan. A D gene is named only where the DNA matches it firmly.

J,D,V,CDR3,DNA
TRBJ2-7,-,TRBV4-3,CASSLQGRSDEQYF,TGCGCCAGCTCACTGCAGGGACGGAGCGACGAGCAGTACTTC
TRBJ2-1,-,TRBV4-2,CASSQVSREARGAHNEQFF,TGTGCCAGCAGCCAAGTCAGTAGGGAGGCCAGGGGGGCCCACAATGAGCAGTTCTTC
TRBJ1-3,-,TRBV6-5,CASSYRFPGNTIYF,TGTGCCAGCAGTTATCGGTTTCCTGGAAACACCATATATTTT
TRBJ2-2,-,TRBV6-2/TRBV6-3,CASSRLPTGELFF,TGTGCCAGCAGCCGACTACCGACCGGGGAGCTGTTTTTT
TRBJ1-5,-,TRBV3-1/TRBV3-2,CASSQGGGGNQPQHF,TGTGCCAGCAGCCAGGGTGGGGGCGGGAATCAGCCCCAGCATTTT
TRBJ1-1,TRBD1,TRBV27,CASSWTGSSGTEAFF,TGTGCCAGCAGCTGGACAGGGAGCTCTGGGACTGAAGCTTTCTTT
TRBJ1-3,-,TRBV6-5,CASARPLISGNTIYF,TGTGCCAGCGCCCGACCGCTCATCTCTGGAAACACCATATATTTT
TRBJ1-1,-,TRBV12-3/TRBV12-4,CASSFTGPEAFF,TGTGCCAGCAGTTTTACGGGGCCTGAAGCTTTCTTT
TRBJ2-7,-,TRBV9,CASSVAGDSAYEQYF,TGTGCCAGCAGCGTAGCTGGCGACAGCGCCTACGAGCAGTACTTC
TRBJ1-2,-,TRBV28,CASARGGYGYTF,TGTGCCAGCGCGAGGGGAGGGTATGGCTACACCTTC
TRBJ1-1,-,TRBV19,CASSTLRQGLMNTEAFF,TGTGCCAGTAGTACCTTACGTCAGGGTTTAATGAACACTGAAGCTTTCTTT
TRBJ1-6,TRBD1,TRBV7-8,CASSLATGASPLHF,TGTGCCAGCAGCTTAGCAACAGGGGCTTCACCCCTCCACTTT
TRBJ2-5,-,TRBV19,CASSPRTGRATETQYF,TGTGCCAGTAGTCCCCGGACAGGGAGGGCCACGGAGACCCAGTACTTC
TRBJ1-5,-,TRBV28,CASSRVGGYRDTRSNQPQHF,TGTGCCAGCAGTCGGGTTGGGGGGTACCGGGACACTAGGAGCAATCAGCCCCAGCATTTT
TRBJ1-1,-,TRBV5-1,CASSFRRENTEAFF,TGCGCCAGCAGCTTTCGTCGGGAGAACACTGAAGCTTTCTTT
TRBJ1-1,-,TRBV3-1/TRBV3-2,CASSLLSLNTEAFF,TGTGCCAGCAGCCTCCTCAGTTTGAACACTGAAGCTTTCTTT
TRBJ2-7,-,TRBV6-6,CASRDDERYEQYF,TGTGCCAGCAGAGACGACGAGAGATACGAGCAGTACTTC
TRBJ1-5,TRBD1,TRBV2,CASSPGTVAGQPQHF,TGTGCCAGCAGTCCTGGGACAGTAGCAGGTCAGCCCCAGCATTTT
TRBJ2-2,-,TRBV4-1,CASSHLPGLPNTGELFF,TGCGCCAGCAGCCATCTTCCGGGACTCCCGAACACCGGGGAGCTGTTTTTT
TRBJ1-2,-,TRBV11-2,CASSLDSIYGYTF,TGTGCCAGCAGCTTAGACAGCATCTATGGCTACACCTTC
TRBJ1-4,-,TRBV6-5,CASSFDRHSEKLFF,TGTGCCAGCAGTTTTGACAGACACTCTGAAAAACTGTTTTTT
TRBJ1-2,-,TRBV18,CASSPSIEVLGTF,TGTGCCAGCTCACCATCAATTGAGGTACTGGGCACCTTC
TRBJ1-4,-,TRBV28,CASSLFNRDEKLFF,TGTGCCAGCAGTTTGTTTAACAGGGATGAAAAACTGTTTTTT
TRBJ2-7,-,TRBV28,CASNPPEGTLYEQYF,TGTGCCAGCAACCCGCCGGAGGGTACCCTCTACGAGCAGTACTTC
TRBJ2-5,-,TRBV5-8,CASSLEGGRLLQETQYF,TGTGCCAGCAGCTTGGAGGGGGGGCGGCTCCTCCAAGAGACCCAGTACTTC
TRBJ1-2,TRBD1,TRBV7-9,CASSHPATGDYGYTF,TGTGCCAGCAGCCACCCTGCGACAGGGGACTATGGCTACACCTTC
TRBJ2-1,TRBD2,TRBV10-1,CATSGGRTPRDNEQFF,TGCGCCACGAGCGGGGGGCGTACCCCCCGGGACAATGAGCAGTTCTTC
TRBJ2-2,TRBD1,TRBV4-2,CASSPRQGTGELFF,TGTGCCAGCAGCCCACGACAGGGGACCGGGGAGCTGTTTTTT
TRBJ2-7,TRBD1,TRBV28,CASSLVGTGPSYEQYF,TGTGCCAGCAGTTTAGTCGGGACAGGGCCCTCCTACGAGCAGTACTTC
TRBJ2-7,-,TRBV7-8,CASSQASLQEYF,TGTGCCAGCAGTCAAGCGTCCCTCCAAGAATACTTC
TRBJ1-5,TRBD1,TRBV10-2,CASGGQGGNQPQHF,TGCGCCAGCGGAGGACAGGGAGGCAATCAGCCCCAGCATTTT
TRBJ1-4,-,TRBV18,CASSAGATNEKLFF,TGTGCCAGCTCAGCAGGGGCAACTAATGAAAAACTGTTTTTT
TRBJ2-2,-,TRBV7-9,CASSLMGGRVTGELFF,TGTGCCAGCAGCTTAATGGGGGGCCGAGTCACCGGGGAGCTGTTTTTT
TRBJ1-4,-,TRBV6-5,CASSYRREGEKLFF,TGTGCCAGCAGTTACCGGAGGGAGGGGGAAAAACTGTTTTTT
TRBJ2-5,-,TRBV6-6,CASSYSVQETQYF,TGTGCCAGCAGTTACTCTGTCCAAGAGACCCAGTACTTC
TRBJ1-5,TRBD1,TRBV2,CASSVETGAQHF,TGTGCCAGCAGTGTTGAGACAGGGGCCCAGCATTTT
TRBJ1-2,-,TRBV7-9,CASSTQSGTNYGYTF,TGTGCCAGCAGCACGCAGTCAGGTACAAACTATGGCTACACCTTC
TRBJ2-2,-,TRBV6-5,CASSYSTQPGELFF,TGTGCCAGCAGTTACTCGACCCAGCCCGGGGAGCTGTTTTTT
TRBJ1-6,-,TRBV6-5,CASRPYRDYNSPLHF,TGTGCCAGCAGACCCTACAGGGACTATAATTCACCCCTCCACTTT
TRBJ2-1,-,TRBV24-1,CATSDGLFNEQFF,TGTGCCACCAGTGATGGGCTTTTCAATGAGCAGTTCTTC